This T cell receptor beta chain was captured by sequencing in a study of T cell repertoires in cytomegalovirus infection. MiXCR, run by TCRdb on the reads, gives a single entry per CDR3 protein. This table has hundreds of thousands of distinct CDR3 sequences, under 20% appearing once. A few counts support this clonotype. The germline CDR1 and CDR2 sequences are MDHEN and SYDVKM. Trimming left V 3 bases short and J 0 bases short, with 17 bases between. This CDR3 comprises 17 residues. The sample was PBMCs. V and J are TRBV28 and TRBJ1-1; D is unclear. This sequence originates from a human donor in good health (CMV status not recorded). Some clones in this sample may be carry-over from other donors' samples. The chain's CDR3 is CASSLGNQDTLNTEAFF. In DNA form, the CDR3 reads TGTGCCAGCAGTTTGGGGAACCAGGATACTTTGAACACTGAAGCTTTCTTT.